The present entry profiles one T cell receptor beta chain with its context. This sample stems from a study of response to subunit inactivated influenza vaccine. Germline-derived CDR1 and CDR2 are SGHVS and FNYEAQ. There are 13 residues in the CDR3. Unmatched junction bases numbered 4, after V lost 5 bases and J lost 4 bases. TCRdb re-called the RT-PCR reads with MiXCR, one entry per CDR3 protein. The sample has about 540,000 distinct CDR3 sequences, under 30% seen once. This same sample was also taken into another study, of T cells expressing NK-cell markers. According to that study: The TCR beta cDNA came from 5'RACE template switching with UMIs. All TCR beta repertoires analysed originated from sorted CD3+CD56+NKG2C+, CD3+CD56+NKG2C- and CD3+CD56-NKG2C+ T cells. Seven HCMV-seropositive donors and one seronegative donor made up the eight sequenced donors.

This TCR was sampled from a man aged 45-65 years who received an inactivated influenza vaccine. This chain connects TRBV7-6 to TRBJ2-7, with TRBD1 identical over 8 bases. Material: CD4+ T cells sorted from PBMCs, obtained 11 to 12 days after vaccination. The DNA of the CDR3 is TGTGCCAGCAGCACCACAGGGGGTTACGAGCAGTACTTC. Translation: CASSTTGGYEQYF.